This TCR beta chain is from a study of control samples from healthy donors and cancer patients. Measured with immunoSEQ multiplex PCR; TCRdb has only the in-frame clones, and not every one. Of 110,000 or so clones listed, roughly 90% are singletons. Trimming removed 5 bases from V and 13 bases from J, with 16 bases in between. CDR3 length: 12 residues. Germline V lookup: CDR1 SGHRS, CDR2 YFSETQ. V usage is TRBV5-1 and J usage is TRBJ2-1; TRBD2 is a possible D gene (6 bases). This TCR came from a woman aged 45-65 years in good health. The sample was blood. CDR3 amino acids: CASRWDSQGQFF. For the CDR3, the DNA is TGCGCCAGCAGGTGGGACTCTCAAGGACAGTTCTTC.